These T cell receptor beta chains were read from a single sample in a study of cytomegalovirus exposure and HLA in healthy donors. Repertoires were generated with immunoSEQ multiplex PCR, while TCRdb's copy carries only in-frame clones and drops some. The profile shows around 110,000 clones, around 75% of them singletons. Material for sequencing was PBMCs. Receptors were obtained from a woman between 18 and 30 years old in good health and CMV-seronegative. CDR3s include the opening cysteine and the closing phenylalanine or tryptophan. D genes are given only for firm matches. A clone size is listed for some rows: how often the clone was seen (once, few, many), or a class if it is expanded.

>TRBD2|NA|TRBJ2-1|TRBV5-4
CASSLLRGTYNEQFF
TGTGCCAGCAGCTTGCTGCGGGGGACCTACAATGAGCAGTTCTTC
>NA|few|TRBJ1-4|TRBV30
CAWSVQSGEKLFF
TGTGCCTGGAGTGTACAATCAGGGGAAAAACTGTTTTTT
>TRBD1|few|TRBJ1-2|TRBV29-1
CSVDRGRGGEGYTF
TGCAGCGTTGACAGGGGGCGTGGGGGGGAGGGCTACACCTTC
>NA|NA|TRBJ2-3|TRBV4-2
CASSLRQDGTDTQYF
TGTGCCAGCAGCCTGAGACAGGACGGCACAGATACGCAGTATTTT
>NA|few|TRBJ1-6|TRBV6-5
CASSYLTWNSPLHF
TGTGCCAGCAGTTACTTGACATGGAATTCACCCCTCCACTTT
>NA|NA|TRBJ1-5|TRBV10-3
CATRPDEGASNQPQHF
TGTGCCACCCGCCCTGATGAAGGGGCTAGCAATCAGCCCCAGCATTTT
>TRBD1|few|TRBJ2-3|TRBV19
CASSKGQGPDTQYF
TGTGCCAGTAGTAAGGGACAGGGACCGGATACGCAGTATTTT
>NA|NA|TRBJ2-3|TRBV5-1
CASSLHRSTDTQYF
TGCGCCAGCAGCTTACACAGAAGCACAGATACGCAGTATTTT
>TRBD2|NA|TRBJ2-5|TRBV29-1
CSVEGGGGETQYF
TGCAGCGTTGAAGGCGGGGGGGGAGAGACCCAGTACTTC
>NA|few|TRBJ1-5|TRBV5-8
CASSLWVLGAGINQPQHF
TGTGCCAGCAGCTTGTGGGTCCTTGGGGCGGGAATTAATCAGCCCCAGCATTTT
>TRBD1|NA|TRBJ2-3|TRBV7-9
CASILRDRGASTDTQYF
TGTGCCAGCATACTCCGGGACAGGGGAGCGAGCACAGATACGCAGTATTTT
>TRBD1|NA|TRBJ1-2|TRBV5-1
CASSLAGTATYGYTF
TGCGCCAGCAGCTTGGCTGGGACAGCGACTTATGGCTACACCTTC
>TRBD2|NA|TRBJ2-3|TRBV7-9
CASSPPSGGTDTQYF
TGTGCCAGCAGCCCCCCTAGCGGGGGTACAGATACGCAGTATTTT
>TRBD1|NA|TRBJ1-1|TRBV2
CASSTGTGVLGTEAFF
TGTGCCAGCAGCACCGGGACAGGGGTATTGGGTACTGAAGCTTTCTTT
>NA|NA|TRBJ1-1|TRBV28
CASTIMGGRRDTEAFF
TGTGCCAGCACTATCATGGGGGGGCGCAGGGACACTGAAGCTTTCTTT
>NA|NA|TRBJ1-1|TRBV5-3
CARSLDMNTEAFF
TGTGCCAGAAGCTTGGACATGAACACTGAAGCTTTCTTT
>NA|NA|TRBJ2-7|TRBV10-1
CASKATGDSSSYEQYF
TGCGCCAGCAAGGCAACGGGGGACAGCTCCAGCTACGAGCAGTACTTC
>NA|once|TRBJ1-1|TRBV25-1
CASSVSRRAFF
TGTGCCAGCAGTGTTTCCAGAAGAGCTTTCTTT
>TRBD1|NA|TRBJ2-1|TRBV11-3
CASSLHTGVSYNEQFF
TGTGCCAGCAGCTTACATACAGGGGTCTCCTACAATGAGCAGTTCTTC
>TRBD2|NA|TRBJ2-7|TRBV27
CASSLREAGYEQYF
TGTGCCAGCAGTTTACGGGAAGCGGGGTACGAGCAGTACTTC
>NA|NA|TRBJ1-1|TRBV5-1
CASSLEQGNTEAFF
TGCGCCAGCAGCTTGGAACAGGGGAACACTGAAGCTTTCTTT
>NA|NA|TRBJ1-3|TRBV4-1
CASSQDEWGNTIYF
TGCGCCAGCAGCCAAGATGAGTGGGGAAACACCATATATTTT
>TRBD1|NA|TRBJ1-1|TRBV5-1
CASSLIWSLPTGTNTEAFF
TGCGCCAGCAGCTTGATCTGGTCCCTACCGACAGGGACGAACACTGAAGCTTTCTTT
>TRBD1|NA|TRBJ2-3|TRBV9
CASPTGSDTQPRDTQYF
TGTGCCAGCCCGACAGGGAGTGACACCCAGCCCCGAGATACGCAGTATTTT
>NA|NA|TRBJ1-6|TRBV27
CASSSRQTGINSPLHF
TGTGCCAGCAGTTCCAGACAAACAGGGATTAATTCACCCCTCCACTTT
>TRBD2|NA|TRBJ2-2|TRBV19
CATTSGGIGELFF
TGTGCCACCACTAGCGGGGGTATCGGGGAGCTGTTTTTT
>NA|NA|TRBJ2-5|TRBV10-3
CAISESGQVGQETQYF
TGTGCCATCAGTGAGTCTGGACAAGTGGGGCAAGAGACCCAGTACTTC
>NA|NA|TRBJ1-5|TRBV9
CVVQAGANQPQHF
TGTGTCGTGCAAGCAGGGGCGAATCAGCCCCAGCATTTT
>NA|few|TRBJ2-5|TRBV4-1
CASSQVGGLGKTQYF
TGCGCCAGCAGCCAAGTTGGGGGCCTCGGGAAGACCCAGTACTTC
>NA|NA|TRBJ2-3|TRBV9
CASSAGSTDTQYF
TGTGCCAGCAGCGCCGGGAGCACAGATACGCAGTATTTT
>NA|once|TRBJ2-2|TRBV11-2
CASSFQGGTGELFF
TGTGCCAGCAGCTTTCAGGGAGGCACCGGGGAGCTGTTTTTT
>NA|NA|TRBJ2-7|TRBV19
CASSPREDEQYF
TGTGCCAGTAGTCCTCGGGAAGACGAGCAGTACTTC
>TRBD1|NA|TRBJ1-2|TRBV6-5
CASSYSGTGLNYGYTF
TGTGCCAGCAGTTACAGTGGGACAGGGCTAAACTATGGCTACACCTTC
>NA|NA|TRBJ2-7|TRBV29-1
CSAGAGASYEQYF
TGCAGCGCTGGGGCAGGGGCCTCCTACGAGCAGTACTTC
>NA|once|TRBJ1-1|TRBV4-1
CASSQEPRAGTEAFF
TGCGCCAGCAGCCAAGAGCCAAGGGCGGGGACTGAAGCTTTCTTT
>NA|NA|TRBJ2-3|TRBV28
CASSAGQKTSTDTQYF
TGTGCCAGCAGTGCCGGACAGAAAACTAGCACAGATACGCAGTATTTT
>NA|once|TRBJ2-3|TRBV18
CASSFAGASKDTQYF
TGTGCCAGCTCATTTGCGGGGGCTAGCAAAGATACGCAGTATTTT
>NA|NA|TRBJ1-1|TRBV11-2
CASSLTGMNTEAFF
TGTGCCAGCAGCCTGACAGGAATGAACACTGAAGCTTTCTTT
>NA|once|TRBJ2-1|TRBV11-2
CASSLEGGGQWYNEQFF
TGTGCCAGCAGCTTAGAAGGCGGGGGCCAGTGGTACAATGAGCAGTTCTTC
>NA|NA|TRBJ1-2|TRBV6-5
CASSTTTGPYGYTF
TGTGCCAGCAGTACTACGACGGGTCCCTATGGCTACACCTTC
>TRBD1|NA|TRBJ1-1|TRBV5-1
CASSLGSGGRTEAFF
TGCGCCAGCAGCTTGGGGTCAGGGGGCAGAACTGAAGCTTTCTTT
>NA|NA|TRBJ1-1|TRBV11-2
CASSANREYTEAFF
TGTGCCAGCAGCGCCAACAGGGAGTACACTGAAGCTTTCTTT
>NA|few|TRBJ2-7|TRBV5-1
CASSGKGNYEQYF
TGCGCCAGCAGCGGAAAGGGGAACTACGAGCAGTACTTC
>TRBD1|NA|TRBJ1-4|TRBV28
CASSPPGQGLQEKLFF
TGTGCCAGCAGTCCCCCGGGACAGGGCCTGCAGGAAAAACTGTTTTTT
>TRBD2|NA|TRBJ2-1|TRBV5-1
CASSLASGGSYNEQFF
TGCGCCAGCAGCTTGGCTAGCGGGGGTTCCTACAATGAGCAGTTCTTC
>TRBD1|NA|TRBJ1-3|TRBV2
CASSAGGAGFGTTIYF
TGTGCCAGCAGTGCAGGGGGCGCCGGTTTTGGAACCACCATATATTTT
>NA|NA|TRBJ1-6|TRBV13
CASSLGGSPLHF
TGTGCCAGCAGCTTAGGCGGTTCACCCCTCCACTTT
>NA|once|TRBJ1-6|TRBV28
CASNPTSSYNSPLHF
TGTGCCAGCAACCCGACAAGCTCCTATAATTCACCCCTCCACTTT
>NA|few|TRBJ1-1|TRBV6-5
CASSTYSLNTEAFF
TGTGCCAGCAGTACGTACAGTCTGAACACTGAAGCTTTCTTT
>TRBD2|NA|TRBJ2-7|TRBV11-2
CASSLGGVGYEQYF
TGTGCCAGCAGCTTGGGGGGGGTTGGCTACGAGCAGTACTTC
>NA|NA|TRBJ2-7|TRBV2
CASSEYSGSYEQYF
TGTGCCAGCAGTGAATACTCAGGGTCCTACGAGCAGTACTTC
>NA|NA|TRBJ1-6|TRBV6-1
CATKGVLWDSPLHF
TGTGCCACCAAGGGGGTTTTGTGGGATTCACCCCTCCACTTT
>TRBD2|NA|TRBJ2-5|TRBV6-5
CASSYSAGGKGTQYF
TGTGCCAGCAGTTACTCTGCGGGGGGGAAGGGGACCCAGTACTTC
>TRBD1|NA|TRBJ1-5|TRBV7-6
CASSSRSATGGNQPQHF
TGTGCCAGCAGCTCAAGATCAGCGACAGGGGGAAATCAGCCCCAGCATTTT
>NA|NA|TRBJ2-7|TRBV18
CASSPLSSGWTYEQYF
TGTGCCAGCTCACCACTCTCCTCAGGGTGGACCTACGAGCAGTACTTC
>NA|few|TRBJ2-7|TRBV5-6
CASSLDPSRAYEQYF
TGTGCCAGCAGCTTGGACCCCTCCCGGGCCTACGAGCAGTACTTC
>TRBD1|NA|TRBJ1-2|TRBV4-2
CASSQGQEDRRYGYTF
TGTGCCAGCAGCCAAGGACAGGAGGACAGGCGCTATGGCTACACCTTC
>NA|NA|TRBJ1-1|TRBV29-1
CSVERASEAFF
TGCAGCGTTGAGCGGGCGTCTGAAGCTTTCTTT
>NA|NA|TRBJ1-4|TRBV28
CVSRDGGGGYYEKLFF
TGTGTCAGCAGGGACGGGGGCGGGGGTTACTACGAAAAACTGTTTTTT
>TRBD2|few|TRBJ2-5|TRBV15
CATSSLDLRGTQETQYF
TGTGCCACCAGCAGCCTGGACCTGCGGGGGACCCAAGAGACCCAGTACTTC